The next 9 T cell receptor beta chains were all read from a single sample in a study of T cell clonality in common variable immunodeficiency. Libraries were prepared by immunoSEQ multiplex PCR; TCRdb keeps only in-frame clonotypes and omits some of them. The table records under 50,000 clones without singletons, the ten largest covering about 0.66%. Source material: peripheral blood mononuclear cells. These receptors came from a person between 18 and 70 years old in good health.

Many counts were recorded for this clone. The CDR3 is cut off 3 residues early in the read; its end comes from the germline J gene. The J gene is TRBJ2-2, the V gene TRBV5-3; 8 positions agree with TRBD2. Being an ORF, TRBV5-3 has a function that is uncertain. V trimming: 1 base; J trimming: 6 bases; junction bases outside the gene matches: 11. The CDR3 runs 17 residues. CDR3 DNA, as far as it was read: TGTGCCAGAAGCTTGTTGCGGGGCGGGAGGAGAGCCGGGGAG. Amino acid sequence: CARSLLRGGRRAGE. The entire CDR3 is CARSLLRGGRRAGELFF.

This clone was seen repeatedly, ten times or more. The read halts 3 residues ahead of the CDR3 end, with the missing end drawn from the germline J gene. V usage is TRBV14 and J usage is TRBJ2-3, with TRBD2 matching 11 bases. The trim removed 1 base at V and 5 bases at J, leaving 5 bases unmatched. The V gene's germline CDR1 is SGHDN and CDR2 FVKESK. The CDR3 loop spans 16 amino acids. The CDR3 DNA, read in part, is TGTGCCAGCAGCCAAGTAGCGGGGGGGCCTTTAGATACG. Translation gives CASSQVAGGPLDT. The complete CDR3 sequence is CASSQVAGGPLDTQYF.

This clone was seen repeatedly, ten times or more. The CDR3 end falls 3 residues outside the read, so it is completed with the germline J gene. This chain joins TRBV28 and TRBJ2-7; TRBD1 agrees at 8 bases. The germline V gene has CDR1 MDHEN and CDR2 SYDVKM. The junction had 4 bases not matched to a gene; V was cut back by 6 bases and J by 3 bases. CDR3 length: 13 residues. The part of the CDR3 DNA that was read is TGTGCCAGCAGGTCTGGACAGGGCTACGAG. Protein product: CASRSGQGYE. In full, the CDR3 reads CASRSGQGYEQYF.

This clone has a count of ten or more. The CDR3 end is not reached by the read, which stops 3 residues before it; the germline J gene fills it in. The chain employs TRBV20-1 and TRBJ2-3, with 8 bases fitting TRBD2. The length of the CDR3 is 17 residues. Losses at the gene ends were 0 bases for V and 1 base for J; bases not matched to a gene: 9. The V gene's germline CDR1 is DFQATT and CDR2 SNEGSKA (reference sequence). CDR3 bases read: TGCAGTGCTAGAGACGTTAGTAGGCGGGGGGGCACAGATACG. Its protein is CSARDVSRRGGTDT. The full-length CDR3 reads as CSARDVSRRGGTDTQYF.

This clone was seen many times. The read terminates 3 residues ahead of where the CDR3 ends, so the germline J gene completes it. V gene TRBV5-1 combines with J gene TRBJ2-1, with 10 bases fitting TRBD1. The germline V gene has CDR1 SGHRS and CDR2 YFSETQ. This CDR3 contains 15 residues. With 4 bases clipped from V and 2 bases from J, the junction kept 3 bases outside the gene matches. The CDR3 loop is CASSPGTGAYNEQFF. The covered CDR3 bases are TGCGCCAGCAGCCCTGGGACAGGGGCCTACAATGAG.

This clone was counted many times. The read is 3 residues too short to cover the CDR3 end, so that end is filled in from the germline J gene. This chain links TRBV9 with TRBJ2-2, with 7 bases identical to TRBD1. Germline CDR1 SGDLS, CDR2 YYNGEE. This CDR3 spans 15 amino acids. V shed 4 bases, J shed 7 bases, and the junction held 10 bases outside the gene matches. CDR3 region: CASSPWTGTGGELFF. The CDR3 DNA, read in part, is TGTGCCAGCAGCCCTTGGACAGGTACAGGCGGGGAG.

This clone occurred many times. The sequenced CDR3 bases are TGTGCCAGTAGTATGAAAGCGGGGGGGCCTGTTGCCCGGTACAATGAG. Its protein is CASSMKAGGPVARYNE. The whole CDR3 sequence is CASSMKAGGPVARYNEQFF. This chain links TRBV19 with TRBJ2-1, with 10 bases fitting TRBD2. Sequencing ends 3 residues short of the CDR3 end; the germline J gene provides the rest. CDR1 LNHDA and CDR2 SQIVND come from the germline V gene (reference sequence). V was clipped by 3 bases and J by 4 bases; unmatched bases: 15. The CDR3 loop spans 19 amino acids.

This clone was seen ten or more times. The CDR3 extends 3 residues past the end of the read, so its final part is completed from the germline J gene. Other DNA sequences in this specimen translate into the identical CDR3. The V call is TRBV6-1, the J call TRBJ2-1; 11 bases fit TRBD1. The CDR3 has 16 residues. Germline-derived CDR1 and CDR2 are MNHNS and SASEGT. The junction had 5 bases not matched to a gene; V was cut back by 0 bases and J by 7 bases. The part of the CDR3 DNA that was read is TGTGCCAGCAGTGAAGCACCGGGACAGGGGGGGAATGAG. Its protein is CASSEAPGQGGNE. The whole CDR3 protein reads CASSEAPGQGGNEQFF.

The table lists this clone with many counts. The read comes to an end 3 residues before the CDR3 does, leaving the germline J gene to fill in the end. The chain links TRBV20-1 to TRBJ2-1; TRBD2 agrees at 8 bases. With V trimmed by 0 bases and J by 4 bases, 17 bases remained unmatched. Germline-derived CDR1 and CDR2 are DFQATT and SNEGSKA (reference sequence). CDR3 length: 19 amino acids. The CDR3 reads CSARDRMGSSGYGYNEQFF. The sequenced CDR3 bases are TGCAGTGCTAGAGATCGTATGGGTTCTAGCGGGTACGGATACAATGAG.